The source of this TCR beta chain is a study of T cell changes during pregnancy in multiple sclerosis. Germline CDR1 reads SGDLS; CDR2 reads YYNGEE. The CDR3 contains 14 residues. J gave up 7 bases and V 0 bases, and 4 bases lay outside the gene matches. TCRdb keeps only in-frame clones here, not all; method: immunoSEQ multiplex PCR. Among around 42,000 clones listed, 92% were seen once. J is TRBJ1-5 and V is TRBV9; TRBD1 aligns across 7 bases. The receptor was isolated from a female donor with multiple sclerosis, enrolled in a pregnancy study. The sequenced sample was CD4+ T cells from peripheral blood mononuclear cells, obtained in the third trimester of pregnancy. The CDR3 region has the DNA TGTGCCAGCAGCGTAGGACAGGGCGGCCAGCCCCAGCATTTT. Translating gives CASSVGQGGQPQHF.